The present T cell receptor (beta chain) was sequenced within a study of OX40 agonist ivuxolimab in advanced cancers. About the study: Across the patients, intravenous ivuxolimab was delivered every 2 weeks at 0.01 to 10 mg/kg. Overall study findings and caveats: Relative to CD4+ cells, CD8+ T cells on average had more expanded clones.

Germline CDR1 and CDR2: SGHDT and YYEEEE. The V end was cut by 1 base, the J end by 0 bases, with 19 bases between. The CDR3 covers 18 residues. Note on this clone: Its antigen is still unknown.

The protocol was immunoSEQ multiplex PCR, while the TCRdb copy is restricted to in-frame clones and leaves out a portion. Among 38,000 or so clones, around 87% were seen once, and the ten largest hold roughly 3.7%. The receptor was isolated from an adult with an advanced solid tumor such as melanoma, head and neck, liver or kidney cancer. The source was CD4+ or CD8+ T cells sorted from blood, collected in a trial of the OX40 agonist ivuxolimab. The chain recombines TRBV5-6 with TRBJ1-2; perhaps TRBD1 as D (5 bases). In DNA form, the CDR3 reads TGTGCCAGCAGCTTGAATAACTTGTACGGCAGGGCTAACTATGGCTACACCTTC. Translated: CASSLNNLYGRANYGYTF. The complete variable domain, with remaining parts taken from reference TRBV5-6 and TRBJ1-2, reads DAGVTQSPTHLIKTRGQQVTLRCSPKSGHDTVSWYQQALGQGPQFIFQYYEEEERQRGNFPDRFSGHQFPNYSSELNVNALLLGDSALYLCASSLNNLYGRANYGYTFGSGTRLTVV.